These T cell receptor beta chains were read from a single sample in a study of regulatory T cells in long-lasting Graves disease. Each CDR3 protein gets one entry after TCRdb re-called the multiplex PCR reads with MiXCR. This sample carries hundreds of thousands of distinct CDR3 sequences, roughly 16% of them seen once, and the ten largest clones take around a sixth. This sample was also put to use in a study of T cells in Graves' hyperthyroidism and ophthalmopathy.

The sample in question was peripheral blood mononuclear cells (PBMCs), obtained at new diagnosis, from a patient treated with antithyroid drugs. These receptors originate from a woman in her twenties or thirties with Graves disease. Each CDR3 is given without its conserved first and last residue. Clone size is stated in some rows and not others, as once, few, many or a class when expanded.

j_gene | v_gene | abundance | CDR3aa
TRBJ1-1 | TRBV12-3/TRBV12-4 | many | ASGRQGPPEAF
TRBJ2-2 | TRBV7-2 | many | ASSLAHGELF
TRBJ2-1 | TRBV3-1 | NA | ASSLSYGQLNNEQF
TRBJ2-7 | TRBV18 | few | ASSPTVSEAY
TRBJ2-7 | TRBV12-3/TRBV12-4 | many | ASSFESGYSYEQY
TRBJ2-7 | TRBV20-1 | few | SARDLRAGDHEQY
TRBJ1-5 | TRBV9 | many | ASSGGTGGQPQH
TRBJ1-5 | TRBV28 | few | ASSSSFTGTSVNSNQPQH
TRBJ2-7 | TRBV29-1 | NA | SVGGLDEQY
TRBJ1-5 | TRBV20-1 | few | NARVPAQTSNQPQH
TRBJ2-7 | TRBV7-2 | few | ASSLSGGKADEQY
TRBJ1-1 | TRBV20-1 | few | SGTSVNTEAF
TRBJ1-2 | TRBV6-2/TRBV6-3 | many | ASSYQENYGYT
TRBJ2-7 | TRBV5-5 | NA | ASSLALTGATYEQY
TRBJ2-6 | TRBV16 | NA | ASSQRGNRVPGANVLT
TRBJ2-1 | TRBV20-1 | many | SASSGMGVEQF
TRBJ1-1 | TRBV20-1 | NA | SARVFKTGEVEAF
TRBJ2-2 | TRBV20-1 | NA | SARDLGGDNTGELF
TRBJ1-1 | TRBV12-3/TRBV12-4 | NA | ASGRMSGVTEAF
TRBJ2-6 | TRBV5-1 | NA | ASSYFGQGARSGANVLT
TRBJ2-5 | TRBV20-1 | few | RGSGRRETQY